The next 8 T cell receptor beta chains were all read from a single sample in a study of radiation and T cells in renal cell carcinoma. Measured with immunoSEQ multiplex PCR; TCRdb has only the in-frame clones, and not every one. The sample has about 25,000 clones; more than 45% are singletons. Treatment specified: treatment-naive control, cytoreductive nephrectomy. Sequencing was performed on tumor tissue, taken from a patient whose treatment was nephrectomy without radiotherapy. The receptors originated from a man between 35 and 55 years old with renal cell carcinoma.

The rearrangement joins TRBV5-4 to TRBJ2-6; the D gene is possibly TRBD1 (5 bases). This CDR3 spans 16 amino acids. CDR1 SGHNT and CDR2 YYREEE come from the germline V gene (reference sequence). Trimming took 8 bases from V and 3 from J, leaving 18 bases between them. DNA for the CDR3: TGTGCCAGTACCTCTCCAGGGCGGAGTGGGGCCAACGTCCTGACTTTC. It is translated as CASTSPGRSGANVLTF.

V gene TRBV7-9 combines with J gene TRBJ1-2; unclear D gene. Trimming removed 2 bases at V and 7 bases at J, with 11 bases between. Germline CDR1 is SEHNR and CDR2 is FQNEAQ (reference sequence). The CDR3 is 13 amino acids. CDR3 in amino acids: CASSLSAYPGYTF. The CDR3, as DNA: TGTGCCAGCAGCTTATCGGCATACCCTGGCTACACCTTC.

This chain links TRBV28 with TRBJ2-6; D not resolved. This CDR3 is 15 amino acids long. The germline CDR1 and CDR2 sequences are MDHEN and SYDVKM. The ends were cut back, 2 bases at V and 0 bases at J, with 5 bases in the middle. Written as DNA, the CDR3 is TGTGCCAGCAGTTTAGGTGGCTCTGGGGCCAACGTCCTGACTTTC. Amino acids: CASSLGGSGANVLTF. The full variable domain, in which reference TRBV28 and TRBJ2-6 provide the parts outside the CDR3, is DVKVTQSSRYLVKRTGEKVFLECVQDMDHENMFWYRQDPGLGLRLIYFSYDVKMKEKGDIPEGYSVSREKKERFSLILESASTNQTSMYLCASSLGGSGANVLTFGAGSRLTVL.

The V call is TRBV27, the J call TRBJ1-1; TRBD1 aligns across 8 bases. J gave up 1 base and V 6 bases, and 4 bases lay outside the gene matches. The germline CDR1 and CDR2 sequences are MNHEY and SMNVEV (reference sequence). The length of the CDR3 is 14 residues. CDR3 amino acids: CASRRGQGNTEAFF. CDR3 DNA: TGTGCCAGCAGGCGAGGACAGGGGAACACTGAAGCTTTCTTT.

This clone has just a few counts. The chain has TRBV7-9 and TRBJ1-1; D is uncertain. Trimming took off 5 bases at V and 0 bases at J, with 13 bases between the two ends. The CDR3 is made up of 15 amino acids. Germline lookup yields CDR1 SEHNR and CDR2 FQNEAQ (reference sequence). CDR3 amino acids: CASSPPMGMNTEAFF. The CDR3 coding sequence is TGTGCCAGCAGCCCCCCCATGGGAATGAACACTGAAGCTTTCTTT.

This clone was picked up one time. This chain uses TRBV6-6 with TRBJ2-5; D gene ambiguous. The V and J ends lost 4 bases and 5 bases respectively, with 8 bases between them. CDR1 and CDR2 from the germline V gene are MNHNY and SVGAGI (reference sequence). The CDR3 is 12 residues long. The CDR3 sequence: CASSWSGETQYF. The CDR3 DNA is TGTGCCAGCAGTTGGTCAGGTGAGACCCAGTACTTC.

This clone was observed a handful of times. The chain has TRBV7-9 and TRBJ1-4, with TRBD1 matching 7 bases. The V gene end was trimmed by 3 bases and the J gene end by 6 bases; junction bases not matched to a gene: 7. CDR3 length: 15 residues. From germline, CDR1 is SEHNR and CDR2 FQNEAQ (reference sequence). In DNA form, the CDR3 reads TGTGCCAGCAGCTTGGGTGGAGGGGGCGATGAAAAACTGTTTTTT. This sequence encodes CASSLGGGGDEKLFF.

The V gene is TRBV2, the J gene TRBJ2-1; D is ambiguous. CDR1 is SNHLY and CDR2 is FYNNEI in the germline V gene. The CDR3 is 13 residues long. V was cut by 4 bases and J by 9 bases, with 13 bases left in between. As DNA, the CDR3 is TGTGCCAGCAGTGGGCTTGCGTTGGGTGAGCAGTTCTTC. Residues: CASSGLALGEQFF.